This TCR beta chain was identified during a study of blood T cell repertoires in COVID-19. The assay was immunoSEQ multiplex PCR, and TCRdb's table has in-frame clones only and misses some. The data contain 80,000 to 90,000 clones, 85% of them singletons. This clone was detected once. Unmatched junction bases numbered 5, after V lost 0 bases and J lost 6 bases. This CDR3 is 15 amino acids long. Germline CDR1 and CDR2: MNHEY and SVGAGI. The receptor was derived from a woman in her 70s with acute or convalescent COVID-19. The sequenced material came from peripheral blood. This chain links TRBV6-5 with TRBJ1-2, with 9 positions matching TRBD1. The DNA for the CDR3 is TGTGCCAGCAGTTACTCGGGGGACAGGGTCGATGGCTACACCTTC. Protein product: CASSYSGDRVDGYTF.